Listed here are 7 T cell receptor beta chains from one sample, sequenced in a study of shared clonotypes between healthy human individuals. Using immunoSEQ multiplex PCR, the repertoire was profiled, and TCRdb retains in-frame clones only, with some absent. Counted here are fewer than 650,000 clones, roughly 79% occurring once; the ten biggest clones make up 12%. The sequencing sample was made of PBMCs. These receptors were collected from a middle-aged woman in good health. Some clones in this sample may be carry-over from other donors' samples.

This clone has just a few counts. This chain joins TRBV27 and TRBJ1-5; D is uncertain. CDR1 MNHEY and CDR2 SMNVEV come from the germline V gene (reference sequence). Trimming left V 6 bases short and J 0 bases short, with 12 bases between. The CDR3 loop spans 15 amino acids. The CDR3 protein is CASRFQLNSNQPQHF. CDR3 nucleotide sequence: TGTGCCAGCAGGTTTCAGTTGAATAGCAATCAGCCCCAGCATTTT.

The chain links TRBV23-1 to TRBJ2-3; perhaps TRBD2 as D (6 bases). TRBV23-1 is placed among ORFs of uncertain function. V was trimmed by 3 bases and J by 4 bases, leaving 11 bases between them. CDR3 length: 14 amino acids. The CDR3 region is CASSHGGNADTQYF. DNA of the CDR3: TGCGCCAGCAGTCATGGGGGGAATGCAGATACGCAGTATTTT.

This sequence joins TRBV27 and TRBJ2-2; 7 bases agree with TRBD2. The CDR3 is made up of 14 amino acids. The trim removed 5 bases at V and 7 bases at J, leaving 7 bases unmatched. The germline CDR1 and CDR2 sequences are MNHEY and SMNVEV (reference sequence). CDR3 nucleotide sequence: TGTGCCAGCAGTCCCCTCGCGGGGGTCGGGGAGCTGTTTTTT. Its protein product is CASSPLAGVGELFF.

This clone was seen a handful of times. V is TRBV11-2 and J is TRBJ2-7, with TRBD2 as a possible D gene (5 bases). Trimming removed 5 bases from V and 6 bases from J, with 23 bases in between. This CDR3 is 16 amino acids long. Per germline, CDR1 SGHAT and CDR2 FQNNGV. The CDR3 loop is CASSPFTITSRTEQYF. The CDR3 nucleotides are TGTGCCAGCAGCCCTTTCACTATCACTAGTCGGACCGAGCAGTACTTC.

The V call is TRBV6-6, the J call TRBJ2-1; D unresolved. The CDR3 extends over 14 amino acids. CDR1 MNHNY and CDR2 SVGAGI come from the germline V gene (reference sequence). Trimming removed 0 bases at V and 7 bases at J, with 10 bases between. CDR3 sequence reads: CASSYSLEGNEQFF. For the CDR3, the DNA is TGTGCCAGCAGTTACTCCCTAGAAGGGAATGAGCAGTTCTTC.

J is TRBJ2-6 and V is TRBV6-5, with D possibly being TRBD1 (5 bases). CDR3 length: 16 amino acids. Trimming stripped 3 bases from V and 0 bases from J, with 9 bases between. Germline values: CDR1 MNHEY, CDR2 SVGAGI. CDR3 loop: CASSYQQDSGANVLTF. CDR3 bases: TGTGCCAGCAGTTATCAACAGGACTCTGGGGCCAACGTCCTGACTTTC.

This chain uses TRBV28 with TRBJ2-2, with D possibly TRBD2 on 5 matching bases. The CDR3 extends over 14 amino acids. V was shortened by 1 base and J by 7 bases, with 10 bases between the two germline ends. Looked up from germline, CDR1 is MDHEN and CDR2 is SYDVKM. The CDR3 loop is CASSLLRENGELFF. The CDR3 nucleotides are TGTGCCAGCAGTTTATTAAGGGAGAACGGGGAGCTGTTTTTT. Variable domain in full (rest from reference TRBV28 and TRBJ2-2): DVKVTQSSRYLVKRTGEKVFLECVQDMDHENMFWYRQDPGLGLRLIYFSYDVKMKEKGDIPEGYSVSREKKERFSLILESASTNQTSMYLCASSLLRENGELFFGEGSRLTVL.